The rows below give T cell receptor beta chains drawn from one sample of a study of control samples from healthy donors and cancer patients. Here immunoSEQ multiplex PCR was the method, and the copy in TCRdb shows in-frame clones only, minus some. The repertoire consists of over 100,000 clones, with approximately 88% occurring once and the leading ten covering approximately 3.5%. What was sequenced was blood. The receptors come from a man in his forties or fifties in good health. Both conserved end residues are part of each CDR3. A D gene is named only where the DNA matches it firmly. The listing skips clone size in some rows; elsewhere it reads once, few, many or a size class.

>TRBJ2-3|TRBD2|.|TRBV6-4
CASSERLAGKDTQYF
TGTGCCAGCAGTGAACGACTAGCGGGGAAAGATACGCAGTATTTT
>TRBJ1-2|.|.|TRBV23-1
CASSQGGFPYGYTF
TGCGCCAGCAGTCAAGGAGGGTTCCCCTATGGCTACACCTTC
>TRBJ2-1|TRBD1|.|TRBV6-5
CASSYSMAGGNEQFF
TGTGCCAGCAGTTACTCGATGGCAGGGGGCAATGAGCAGTTCTTC
>TRBJ1-1|.|.|TRBV25-1
CASSEPGGNTEAFF
TGTGCCAGCAGTGAACCTGGGGGGAACACTGAAGCTTTCTTT
>TRBJ1-1|TRBD1|.|TRBV5-6
CASSSGGRVNTEAFF
TGTGCCAGCAGCTCAGGGGGCAGAGTGAACACTGAAGCTTTCTTT
>TRBJ1-5|TRBD1|.|TRBV6-6
CASSSRRGQGNQPQHF
TGTGCCAGCAGTTCCCGGAGAGGACAGGGGAATCAGCCCCAGCATTTT
>TRBJ2-2|.|once|TRBV7-2
CASSLRGRGVNGELFF
TGTGCCAGCAGCTTAAGGGGCAGGGGAGTCAACGGGGAGCTGTTTTTT
>TRBJ2-7|TRBD1|.|TRBV6-6
CASRRTGEGDEQYF
TGTGCCAGCAGGCGGACAGGGGAAGGGGACGAGCAGTACTTC
>TRBJ2-1|TRBD1|.|TRBV18
CASSPLSDGGQGAVVF
TGTGCCAGCTCACCCCTCAGCGATGGGGGGCAGGGGGCCGTAGTCTTC
>TRBJ1-4|TRBD1|.|TRBV27
CASSLAGQGVGNEKLFF
TGTGCCAGCAGTTTAGCGGGACAGGGGGTCGGTAATGAAAAACTGTTTTTT
>TRBJ1-6|.|.|TRBV6-5
CASSYSRHNSPLHF
TGTGCCAGCAGTTACTCGAGGCATAATTCACCCCTCCACTTT
>TRBJ2-2|.|.|TRBV7-6
CASSRSGTGNTGELFF
TGTGCCAGCAGCCGCTCGGGGACGGGAAACACCGGGGAGCTGTTTTTT
>TRBJ1-2|.|.|TRBV6-6
CASSLRTVSYGYTF
TGTGCCAGCAGTCTAAGAACGGTATCCTATGGCTACACCTTC
>TRBJ2-1|.|.|TRBV12-3/TRBV12-4
CASNRQLTNEQFF
TGTGCCAGCAATAGGCAGCTGACAAATGAGCAGTTCTTC
>TRBJ2-4|.|.|TRBV5-1
CASSIGQTLAKNIQYF
TGCGCCAGCAGCATCGGACAGACACTAGCCAAAAACATTCAGTACTTC
>TRBJ1-2|TRBD1|.|TRBV19
CASSVQGNYGYTF
TGTGCCAGTAGCGTACAGGGGAACTATGGCTACACCTTC
>TRBJ2-5|.|.|TRBV7-2
CASSLGGRETQYF
TGTGCCAGCAGCTTAGGGGGCCGGGAGACCCAGTACTTC
>TRBJ1-6|.|.|TRBV25-1
CASRRGTDSPLHF
TGTGCCAGCAGGAGGGGGACTGATTCACCCCTCCACTTT
>TRBJ2-2|TRBD1|.|TRBV7-3
CASSPVGTGPKELFF
TGTGCCAGCAGCCCTGTTGGGACAGGGCCTAAGGAGCTGTTTTTT
>TRBJ1-2|TRBD1|.|TRBV18
CASSPGTGDYGYTF
TGTGCCAGCTCACCCGGGACAGGAGACTATGGCTACACCTTC
>TRBJ1-2|.|.|TRBV30
CAWATDLWGYTF
TGTGCCTGGGCCACCGACTTGTGGGGCTACACCTTC
>TRBJ1-5|.|.|TRBV18
CASSSLGQSWEPQHF
TGTGCCAGCTCATCCCTGGGGCAGTCCTGGGAGCCCCAGCATTTT
>TRBJ1-5|.|.|TRBV24-1
CATTDLDGRGIQPQHF
TGTGCCACCACTGATTTGGACGGCCGGGGGATTCAGCCCCAGCATTTT
>TRBJ2-1|TRBD2|.|TRBV7-2
CASSFHGLAVNEQFF
TGTGCCAGCAGCTTTCATGGACTAGCGGTCAATGAGCAGTTCTTC
>TRBJ2-7|.|.|TRBV7-2
CASSLVREQYF
TGTGCCAGCAGCCTTGTCCGCGAGCAGTACTTC
>TRBJ2-7|.|.|TRBV11-3
CASSLGGNEQYF
TGTGCCAGCAGCTTAGGAGGGAACGAGCAGTACTTC
>TRBJ2-1|.|.|TRBV28
CASSPLGTYNEQFF
TGTGCCAGCAGTCCCCTTGGGACATACAATGAGCAGTTCTTC
>TRBJ1-3|TRBD1|.|TRBV19
CASSIGTGLSGNTIYF
TGTGCCAGTAGTATAGGGACAGGCCTCTCTGGAAACACCATATATTTT
>TRBJ2-3|.|.|TRBV5-1
CASSLDINTDTQYF
TGCGCCAGCAGCTTGGACATTAACACAGATACGCAGTATTTT
>TRBJ1-5|.|.|TRBV7-9
CASSSAGPGSNQPQHF
TGTGCCAGCAGCTCTGCGGGACCGGGTAGCAATCAGCCCCAGCATTTT
>TRBJ1-2|.|.|TRBV6-5
CAVTGNYGYTF
TGTGCCGTCACCGGGAACTATGGCTACACCTTC
>TRBJ1-1|.|.|TRBV18
CASSPPGSTEAFF
TGTGCCAGCTCACCACCGGGTTCCACTGAAGCTTTCTTT
>TRBJ2-3|TRBD2|.|TRBV11-2
CASSLVRRGVADTQYF
TGTGCCAGCAGCTTAGTAAGGCGGGGGGTAGCAGATACGCAGTATTTT
>TRBJ2-3|.|.|TRBV14
CASSQGGYFTDTQYF
TGTGCCAGCAGCCAAGGAGGGTATTTCACAGATACGCAGTATTTT
>TRBJ1-5|.|.|TRBV27
CASRDSMNQPQHF
TGTGCCAGCAGGGACAGCATGAATCAGCCCCAGCATTTT
>TRBJ2-1|TRBD2|.|TRBV27
CASSMIAGGRGNEQFF
TGTGCCAGCAGTATGATAGCGGGGGGGCGCGGGAATGAGCAGTTCTTC
>TRBJ1-5|.|.|TRBV7-2
CASSLVGPSQPQHF
TGTGCCAGCAGCTTAGTTGGTCCGAGTCAGCCCCAGCATTTT
>TRBJ2-1|.|few|TRBV5-1
CASSLEGWGTAYEQFF
TGCGCCAGCAGCTTGGAAGGGTGGGGCACCGCCTATGAGCAGTTCTTC
>TRBJ2-7|TRBD1|.|TRBV6-5
CASTRQGSYEQYF
TGTGCCAGCACCAGACAGGGCTCCTACGAGCAGTACTTC
>TRBJ2-1|TRBD1|.|TRBV24-1
CATSDLDRARDEQFF
TGTGCCACCAGTGATTTAGACAGGGCGCGGGATGAGCAGTTCTTC
>TRBJ2-3|.|.|TRBV27
CASSRGGPSTDTQYF
TGTGCCAGTTCTAGGGGGGGCCCCAGCACAGATACGCAGTATTTT
>TRBJ2-1|TRBD1|.|TRBV5-1
CASSLIIGTGGNEQFF
TGCGCCAGCAGCTTGATTATTGGGACAGGAGGCAATGAGCAGTTCTTC
>TRBJ1-1|.|few|TRBV2
CASSALTGLYTEAFF
TGTGCCAGCAGCGCTTTAACAGGGTTGTACACTGAAGCTTTCTTT
>TRBJ1-5|.|.|TRBV30
CAWSSRPNQPQHF
TGTGCCTGGAGTTCCCGTCCCAATCAGCCCCAGCATTTT
>TRBJ2-3|.|few|TRBV4-2
CASSQGISGGTDTQYF
TGTGCCAGCAGCCAAGGGATTAGCGGAGGCACAGATACGCAGTATTTT
>TRBJ2-7|TRBD2|.|TRBV4-1
CASSQETGRGSEQYF
TGCGCCAGCAGCCAAGAAACGGGGCGGGGGTCCGAGCAGTACTTC
>TRBJ1-5|.|.|TRBV7-2
CASSLDGLNQPQHF
TGTGCCAGCAGCTTAGATGGGCTTAATCAGCCCCAGCATTTT